This TCR beta chain was found in a study of tumor-infiltrating lymphocytes in primary liver carcinoma (dated by TCRdb to about 2017). Looking at the study overall: Between late 2015 and March 2016, roughly 5 patients in China with histopathologically diagnosed primary liver carcinoma had their tumors surgically resected. Of the five patients, three men and two women aged 30 to 69 years, four had hepatocellular carcinoma and one had combined HCC and intrahepatic cholangiocarcinoma. Each sample produced about 3.5 to 8 million productive TCRbeta reads, and read depth showed no significant difference between tissue types. Across five regions of each liver tumor, along with adjacent normal tissue and blood, the study brought together TCRbeta repertoire sequencing, expression microarrays and whole-exome sequencing. A total of some 35 specimens from 5 patients underwent TCRbeta repertoire sequencing, comprising 25 tumor regions, 5 adjacent noncancerous liver tissues and 5 peripheral blood samples. Reproducibility between technical replicate repertoires was high, with correlation coefficients above 0.95 and mean shared-clone rates around 0.88. The five patients had tumors staged T1-T3 N0M0, with maximum diameters ranging from roughly 4 to 10 cm. Study-level results and caveats: Only the TCR beta chain was sequenced, which likely underestimates true repertoire diversity because unpaired alpha chains were not captured. The top 250 clones accounted for a significantly greater share of the repertoire in tumors than in blood (p = 0.039). Repertoire overlap was higher between tumor regions (mean approximately 36%) than tumor-adjacent (17%) or tumor-blood (roughly 14%) pairs, consistent with antigen-driven expansion. Comparison of CD4+ and CD8+ T cell repertoires was precluded by the use of bulk unsorted samples. The study included only four to six patients, and the authors note findings should be validated in a larger study.

CDR1 MNHNS and CDR2 SASEGT were looked up in the germline V gene. Trimming removed 3 bases from V and 7 bases from J; the gene matches leave 4 bases unexplained. The CDR3, cysteine through phenylalanine, is 13 amino acids long. Only the CDR3 DNA is retained, 39 bases long and in frame from the first base. Using a constant-region primer and ProtoScript II reverse transcriptase, TCRbeta-specific cDNA was reverse-transcribed from 400 to 550 ng total RNA. Three nested multiplex PCR rounds, following a slightly modified ARM-PCR procedure, were used to build the TCRbeta libraries. Multiplex TRBV1-TRBV30 forward primers and a Cbeta reverse primer were used in the first two PCR rounds, each of which was run for approximately 10 cycles. A final 25-cycle PCR with Deep VentR polymerase added sample barcodes and Illumina adapters. Before sequencing, amplicons of 200-500 bp were purified from gel using a QIAquick gel extraction kit. TCRbeta amplicons were sequenced on an Illumina HiSeq 2500 with 250-bp paired-end reads. The study's own analysis went as follows. Quality trimming of reads was performed with Trimmomatic v0.33, and paired reads were merged with FLASH v1.2.11 so that full CDR3 sequences could be recovered. V, D and J germline segments were assigned to the rearranged TCRbeta sequences by MiGEC v1.2.1b. Clonotype statistics and Shannon-Wiener diversity indices were computed with VDJtools v1.0.0. Except for diversity analysis, only each sample's 250 most abundant clonotypes were used in subsequent analyses to reduce sampling bias. TCRdb cleaned the public reads at Q25 with fastp, built clones with MiXCR and kept in-frame beta chains. Each CDR3 protein gets just one entry, which takes the most common genes and DNA from the rows behind it. The V and J calls were determined by TCRdb, not by the authors. A total of 250,000 to 400,000 distinct CDR3 sequences appear in this sample, roughly two thirds of them only once. The ten largest clonotypes hold roughly 9% of the sample.

Turning to this clonotype: Its antigen is currently not known. Per-nucleotide qualities are absent, and no much larger clonotype sits a single base away.

RNA from unsorted whole blood was extracted with TRIzol reagent, and germline DNA was obtained with the DNeasy Blood & Tissue kit. At the time of sampling, the patients had chronic HBV infection and had not received any treatment. Roughly 4 milliliters of peripheral blood were collected into K2EDTA tubes before surgery. The sample comprised peripheral blood. The receptor was derived from a middle-aged man with primary liver carcinoma and hepatitis B virus infection. Recombination joined TRBV6-1 with TRBJ2-5; TRBD1 aligns with 8 central bases. The CDR3 in this case is CASSDRGLTTQYF. The DNA is as follows: TGTGCCAGCAGTGACAGGGGGCTAACGACCCAGTACTTC.